The 7 T cell receptor beta chains in this list originate from one sample, sequenced in a study of radiotherapy plus CTLA-4 blockade in lung cancer. Assay: immunoSEQ multiplex PCR; the TCRdb copy retains only in-frame clones and omits some. In the table there are some 73,000 clones, 84% of which are singletons. The starting material was peripheral blood, obtained from a patient treated with radiotherapy plus ipilimumab. The receptors derive from a human donor with non-small cell lung cancer who had stable disease on radiotherapy plus ipilimumab.

The chain is built from TRBV28 and TRBJ2-7; D unclear. Per the germline V gene, CDR1 is MDHEN and CDR2 is SYDVKM. The CDR3 consists of 15 residues. Deletions cut 2 bases from V and 5 bases from J, with 16 bases between. CDR3 in amino acids: CASSLPPAARDEQYF. The CDR3 nucleotides are TGTGCCAGCAGTTTACCCCCGGCGGCTAGGGACGAGCAGTACTTC.

A single count supports this clone. The chain couples TRBV5-6 to TRBJ2-2, with unresolved D. Germline lookup yields CDR1 SGHDT and CDR2 YYEEEE. This CDR3 spans 12 amino acids. V was pared by 2 bases and J by 6 bases, with 5 bases between. CDR3 nucleotides: TGTGCCAGCAGCTTCGTACCCGGGGAGCTGTTTTTT. Translated, it gives CASSFVPGELFF.

This clone was observed once. J is TRBJ1-1 and V is TRBV11-2; D possibly corresponds to TRBD1 (5 bases). Germline loops: CDR1 SGHAT, CDR2 FQNNGV. The V and J ends lost 5 bases and 0 bases respectively, with 16 bases between them. CDR3 length: 16 residues. CDR3 loop: CASSPNVGGMNTEAFF. The CDR3 nucleotides are TGTGCCAGCAGCCCGAACGTGGGGGGGATGAACACTGAAGCTTTCTTT.

The J gene is TRBJ2-3, the V gene TRBV28; 7 bases are a match to TRBD2. The ends lost 6 bases at V and 4 bases at J; junction bases unmatched: 10. Germline CDR1 MDHEN, CDR2 SYDVKM. CDR3 length: 15 amino acids. In nucleotides, the CDR3 is TGTGCCAGCAGGACGAGGGGAGGGCCGTCAGATACGCAGTATTTT. Translating it yields CASRTRGGPSDTQYF.

The chain employs TRBV5-1 and TRBJ1-2; 8 bases agree with TRBD1. The V and J ends lost 5 bases and 4 bases, in that order; junction bases with no gene match: 7. Germline V CDR1 and CDR2: SGHRS, YFSETQ. The CDR3 consists of 14 residues. In nucleotides, the CDR3 is TGCGCCAGCAGACTGGACAGGGAGTTCTATGGCTACACCTTC. Translation gives CASRLDREFYGYTF.

The table lists this clone with a few counts. This chain joins TRBV6-5 and TRBJ1-5; D is unclear. Germline CDR1 is MNHEY and CDR2 is SVGAGI. Trimming left V 6 bases short and J 7 bases short, with 16 bases between. This CDR3 has 14 amino acids. CDR3 nucleotide sequence: TGTGCCAGCAGCCGTGGGGTGATAAGGCAGCCCCAGCATTTT. Protein sequence: CASSRGVIRQPQHF.

The DNA for the CDR3 is TGTGCCAGCAGCCCCTCTGCAATCACCGGGGAGCTGTTTTTT. Residues: CASSPSAITGELFF. V and J are TRBV9 and TRBJ2-2; no reliable D call. CDR3 length equals 14 residues. Trimming stripped 4 bases from V and 4 bases from J, with 11 bases between. CDR1 is SGDLS and CDR2 is YYNGEE in the germline V gene.